The 29 T cell receptor beta chains below all came from one sample that was sequenced in a study of OX40 agonist ivuxolimab in advanced cancers. TCRdb's table, derived via immunoSEQ multiplex PCR, lists solely in-frame clones and lacks some. The sample has around 80,000 clones; 85% to 90% are singletons. Material: CD4+ or CD8+ T cells sorted from blood, obtained in a trial of the OX40 agonist ivuxolimab. These receptors originate from an adult with an advanced solid tumor such as melanoma, head and neck, liver or kidney cancer.

The genes are TRBV10-3 and TRBJ1-2, with 7 positions matching TRBD1. V lost 4 bases, J lost 4 bases, and 0 bases stayed unmatched. Germline loops: CDR1 ENHRY, CDR2 SYGVKD. The CDR3 is 12 amino acids. The CDR3, as DNA: TGTGCCATCAGTGCAGGGGGCTATGGCTACACCTTC. Translated: CAISAGGYGYTF.

V gene TRBV30 combines with J gene TRBJ2-7; 12 bases map to TRBD2. Germline V gene sequence: CDR1 GTSNPN, CDR2 SVGIG (reference sequence). This CDR3 has 16 amino acids. The V and J ends lost 8 bases and 3 bases, in that order; junction bases with no gene match: 14. In DNA, the CDR3 is TGTGCCCGCTCTGACCCGACTAGCGGGAGTGACTACGAGCAGTACTTC. Its protein is CARSDPTSGSDYEQYF.

The V call is TRBV15, the J call TRBJ2-1; TRBD1 matches 12 bases. The CDR3 has 15 amino acids. V shed 3 bases, J shed 9 bases, and the junction held 6 bases outside the gene matches. Germline lookup yields CDR1 LNHNV and CDR2 YYDKDF (reference sequence). CDR3 amino acids: CATSRGTGGLGEQFF. The CDR3 DNA reads TGTGCCACCAGCAGGGGGACAGGGGGCCTGGGTGAGCAGTTCTTC.

The chain links TRBV4-1 to TRBJ2-3, with D maybe TRBD2 (6 bases). Trimming left V 1 base short and J 3 bases short, with 17 bases between. The germline V gene encodes CDR1 MGHRA and CDR2 YSYEKL. CDR3 size: 17 residues. CDR3 protein: CASSQATTGGMTDTQYF. CDR3 DNA: TGCGCCAGCAGCCAAGCTACCACCGGGGGAATGACAGATACGCAGTATTTT.

The chain recombines TRBV2 with TRBJ2-5; TRBD1 agrees at 9 bases. The CDR3 consists of 15 residues. The ends lost 4 bases at V and 4 bases at J; junction bases unmatched: 7. Germline-derived CDR1 and CDR2 are SNHLY and FYNNEI. The CDR3 reads CASSAEDRGRETQYF. The CDR3, as DNA: TGTGCCAGCAGTGCTGAGGACAGGGGTCGAGAGACCCAGTACTTC. The whole variable domain, filled in from reference TRBV2 and TRBJ2-5, reads EPEVTQTPSHQVTQMGQEVILRCVPISNHLYFYWYRQILGQKVEFLVSFYNNEISEKSEIFDDQFSVERPDGSNFTLKIRSTKLEDSAMYFCASSAEDRGRETQYFGPGTRLLVL.

The chain joins TRBV18 to TRBJ1-1; the D gene is possibly TRBD1 (5 bases). CDR1 and CDR2 (germline): KGHSH, LQKENI. The CDR3 is 12 residues long. V lost 6 bases and J lost 1, with 6 bases in between. The CDR3 loop is CASSQGNTEAFF. CDR3 coding DNA: TGTGCCAGCTCCCAGGGGAACACTGAAGCTTTCTTT.

This clone was seen just once. This chain links TRBV6-5 with TRBJ2-7; D possibly corresponds to TRBD1 (5 bases). The CDR3 runs to 12 residues. Germline V CDR1 and CDR2: MNHEY, SVGAGI. Trimming pared 8 bases from V and 2 bases from J, leaving 10 bases between. CDR3 region: CASRTNTYEQYF. DNA for the CDR3: TGTGCCAGCCGGACAAATACCTACGAGCAGTACTTC.

The chain is built from TRBV28 and TRBJ2-5; 9 nucleotides match TRBD1. J lost 5 bases, V lost 10 bases, and 20 bases had no gene match. The CDR3 covers 17 residues. The V gene's germline CDR1 is MDHEN and CDR2 SYDVKM. CDR3 residues: CATAGSAGTGSPETQYF. The CDR3 DNA is TGTGCCACGGCCGGTTCAGCCGGGACAGGGAGTCCGGAGACCCAGTACTTC.

The chain has TRBV4-2 and TRBJ2-3; D assignment may be TRBD1 or TRBD2 (6 bases each). In germline, CDR1 is LGHNA, CDR2 YNFKEQ. The CDR3 contains 16 residues. The V end was cut by 4 bases, the J end by 3 bases, with 17 bases between. The CDR3 coding sequence is TGTGCCAGCAGCCTAGGACTTGGAGGGGGAACAGATACGCAGTATTTT. Protein product: CASSLGLGGGTDTQYF.

This chain uses TRBV10-2 with TRBJ1-5; a possible D gene is TRBD1 (6 bases). The CDR3 is 15 residues long. V lost 3 bases and J 1 base, leaving 10 bases between the germline ends. In germline, CDR1 is WSHSY, CDR2 SAAADI. The CDR3 region is CASSDPGTSNQPQHF. The CDR3 bases are TGCGCCAGCAGTGACCCAGGGACAAGCAATCAGCCCCAGCATTTT.

The chain is built from TRBV9 and TRBJ2-2; D is ambiguous. The germline V and J ends were trimmed by 4 bases and 2 bases, with 9 bases remaining between them. Germline V gene lookup returns CDR1 SGDLS and CDR2 YYNGEE. The length of the CDR3 is 14 residues. The CDR3 loop reads CASSPLGNTGELFF. CDR3 DNA sequence: TGTGCCAGCAGCCCCCTAGGTAACACCGGGGAGCTGTTTTTT.

V gene TRBV10-3 combines with J gene TRBJ2-7; weak D call: TRBD2 (6 bases). Trimming removed 8 bases at V and 2 bases at J, with 16 bases between. Germline-derived CDR1 and CDR2 are ENHRY and SYGVKD. CDR3 size: 14 residues. The DNA for the CDR3 is TGTGCCATCGCGGGACGGCAGGAGCCCTACGAGCAGTACTTC. It yields the protein CAIAGRQEPYEQYF.

V and J are TRBV29-1 and TRBJ2-2; no clear D. V lost 6 bases to trimming and J lost 7 bases, with 15 bases between them. Germline V gene data show CDR1 as SQVTM and CDR2 as ANQGSEA. The CDR3 contains 13 residues. The CDR3 sequence is CSVLREASGELFF. CDR3 sequence (DNA): TGCAGCGTCCTACGAGAGGCTAGCGGGGAGCTGTTTTTT.

There are a few counts of this clone. The chain joins TRBV18 to TRBJ1-2; TRBD1 matches at 7 bases. Germline CDR1 KGHSH, CDR2 LQKENI. V trimming: 3 bases; J trimming: 4 bases; junction bases outside the gene matches: 5. The CDR3 spans 14 residues. The CDR3 protein is CASSPAGQTYGYTF. In nucleotides, the CDR3 is TGTGCCAGCTCACCCGCGGGACAGACCTATGGCTACACCTTC.

This sequence joins TRBV5-4 and TRBJ2-7, with 9 nucleotides matching TRBD2. The CDR3 loop spans 15 amino acids. V shed 1 base and J 2 bases; nucleotides not matched to a gene: 4. Looked up from germline, CDR1 is SGHNT and CDR2 is YYREEE (reference sequence). The CDR3 region is CASSLSSGSTYEQYF. CDR3 in DNA: TGTGCCAGCAGCTTGAGTAGCGGGAGCACCTACGAGCAGTACTTC.

The chain uses TRBV5-6 and TRBJ2-1, with 7 bases that match TRBD1. V shed 4 bases and J 3 bases; nucleotides not matched to a gene: 10. CDR3 size: 16 residues. Per the germline V gene, CDR1 is SGHDT and CDR2 is YYEEEE. The CDR3 sequence: CASSTTGIGYYNEQFF. The CDR3 DNA sequence: TGTGCCAGCAGCACGACAGGGATTGGGTACTACAATGAGCAGTTCTTC.

This chain links TRBV5-4 with TRBJ2-5; D gene uncertain. CDR1 and CDR2 from the germline V gene are SGHNT and YYREEE (reference sequence). The CDR3 is made up of 13 amino acids. Trimming took off 3 bases at V and 7 bases at J, with 13 bases between the two ends. In DNA form, the CDR3 reads TGTGCCAGCAGCTCCAACCAAGGTGGGACCCAGTACTTC. As protein: CASSSNQGGTQYF.

This clone was seen a single time. The gene calls are TRBV5-4 and TRBJ2-2; 9 positions match TRBD2. Unmatched junction bases numbered 10, after V lost 4 bases and J lost 6 bases. Germline V gives CDR1 SGHNT, CDR2 YYREEE (reference sequence). CDR3 length: 16 amino acids. The CDR3 coding sequence is TGTGCCAGCAGCAGGAGGGGTAGCGGGAGCCCCGGGGAGCTGTTTTTT. Translating it yields CASSRRGSGSPGELFF.

V and J are TRBV23-1 and TRBJ2-7; TRBD2 is a possible D gene (5 bases). With the DNA end fitting TRBJ2-5 better, the J assignment may be wrong. TRBV23-1 is identified as an open reading frame with a role that is uncertain. The CDR3 runs to 14 residues. CDR3 sequence: CASNLPGNQETQYF. The CDR3 nucleotides read TGCGCCAGCAACTTACCGGGAAACCAAGAGACCCAGTACTTC.

For this clone: The sample has other DNA sequences that encode this CDR3 too. The CDR3 is CASRTGGSYEQYF. The CDR3 region has the DNA TGTGCCAGCAGGACAGGGGGCTCCTACGAGCAGTACTTC. V and J are TRBV28 and TRBJ2-7; 9 nucleotides agree with TRBD1. Germline V gene sequence: CDR1 MDHEN, CDR2 SYDVKM. The CDR3 consists of 13 residues. The V segment lost 6 bases and the J segment 0 bases; nucleotides outside the gene matches: 0.

The genes are TRBV7-9 and TRBJ2-1; D is perhaps TRBD2 (6 bases). Between the trimmed V and J ends, which lost 0 bases and 2 bases, there was a span of 11 bases. The length of the CDR3 is 16 residues. The germline gives CDR1 SEHNR, CDR2 FQNEAQ (reference sequence). The CDR3 sequence is CASSLAGTGAYNEQFF. The CDR3 DNA follows: TGTGCCAGCAGCTTAGCGGGGACTGGGGCCTACAATGAGCAGTTCTTC.

This rearrangement joins TRBV7-2 to TRBJ1-5, with TRBD1 matching over 10 bases. J lost 6 bases, V lost 5 bases, and 4 bases had no gene match. Germline-derived CDR1 and CDR2 are SGHTA and FQGNSA. This CDR3 is built from 14 residues. The CDR3 nucleotides are TGTGCCAGCAGCCCCGGACAGGGGGGTCAGCCCCAGCATTTT. This sequence encodes CASSPGQGGQPQHF.

The J gene is TRBJ2-1, the V gene TRBV4-2, with 7 bases fitting TRBD2. The V gene's germline CDR1 is LGHNA and CDR2 YNFKEQ. V trimming: 6 bases; J trimming: 6 bases; junction bases outside the gene matches: 8. The CDR3 has 14 residues. CDR3 sequence: CASRGDYRVNEQFF. CDR3 sequence (DNA): TGTGCCAGCAGAGGGGACTACCGCGTCAATGAGCAGTTCTTC.

This rearrangement joins TRBV6-1 to TRBJ2-5; TRBD1 matches at 7 bases. The CDR3 consists of 15 residues. V lost 8 bases to trimming and J lost 1 base; unmatched junction nucleotides: 10. Germline assignment: CDR1 MNHNS and CDR2 SASEGT. Here the CDR3 DNA reads TGTGCCAGCTGGCTGGCAGGGGGAACCCAAGAGACCCAGTACTTC. It is translated as CASWLAGGTQETQYF.

About this clone: This sample includes further DNA sequences coding for the same CDR3. The J gene is TRBJ2-4, the V gene TRBV5-1; D uncertain. This CDR3 is 14 amino acids long. The V end was cut by 0 bases, the J end by 1 base, with 5 bases between. Germline V gene lookup returns CDR1 SGHRS and CDR2 YFSETQ. In DNA, the CDR3 is TGCGCCAGCAGCTTGGGAGTGGCCAAAAACATTCAGTACTTC. Its protein is CASSLGVAKNIQYF.

This clone has just one count. The V call is TRBV10-3, the J call TRBJ2-7, with 14 bases fitting TRBD2. The junction had 12 bases not matched to a gene; V was cut back by 7 bases and J by 7 bases. There are 16 residues in the CDR3. CDR1 and CDR2 (germline): ENHRY, SYGVKD. CDR3 bases: TGTGCCATCAAGGGACTAGCGGGAGCCGCCGAGGGAGAGCAGTACTTC. Amino acids: CAIKGLAGAAEGEQYF.

This chain uses TRBV29-1 with TRBJ2-7; perhaps TRBD1 as D (5 bases). From germline, CDR1 is SQVTM and CDR2 ANQGSEA. The V end lost 6 bases, the J end lost 4 bases, and 16 bases lay between the germline ends. The CDR3 covers 13 residues. In nucleotides, the CDR3 is TGCAGCGTGGGCAGGGATTCCCCGTACGAGCAGTACTTC. Translated, it gives CSVGRDSPYEQYF.

The chain uses TRBV20-1 and TRBJ2-1; D ambiguous. This CDR3 comprises 11 residues. The germline V gene has CDR1 DFQATT and CDR2 SNEGSKA (reference sequence). V gave up 6 bases and J gave up 8 bases, with 11 bases separating them. The CDR3 loop reads CSAPWRHEQFF. Here the CDR3 DNA reads TGCAGTGCCCCCTGGCGCCATGAGCAGTTCTTC.

The chain carries TRBV7-2 and TRBJ1-1, with a possible D match to TRBD1 (5 bases). Germline CDR1 SGHTA, CDR2 FQGNSA. Trimming took 4 bases from V and 8 from J, leaving 11 bases between them. This CDR3 comprises 12 residues. CDR3 sequence: CASSWGSREAFF. CDR3 nucleotide sequence: TGTGCCAGCAGCTGGGGGTCACGAGAAGCTTTCTTT. The full variable domain, in which reference TRBV7-2 and TRBJ1-1 provide the parts outside the CDR3, is GAGVSQSPSNKVTEKGKDVELRCDPISGHTALYWYRQSLGQGLEFLIYFQGNSAPDKSGLPSDRFSAERTGGSVSTLTIQRTQQEDSAVYLCASSWGSREAFFGQGTRLTVV.